Below are 3 T cell receptor beta chains sequenced from a single sample in a study of blood T cell repertoires in COVID-19. Measured with immunoSEQ multiplex PCR; TCRdb has only the in-frame clones, and not every one. This table holds about 200,000 clones, 89% found once. Sequenced sample: PBMCs or T cells enriched from blood (not recorded which). Every receptor here comes from a woman in her 30s with acute COVID-19.

The chain is built from TRBV19 and TRBJ1-2; no definite D call. V was shortened by 0 bases and J by 8 bases, with 10 bases between the two germline ends. The CDR3 totals 13 residues. Germline V gene lookup returns CDR1 LNHDA and CDR2 SQIVND (reference sequence). The CDR3 is CASSIDLVGGYTF. CDR3 nucleotides: TGTGCCAGTAGTATAGATTTGGTGGGCGGCTACACCTTC.

This chain joins TRBV3-1 (or the pseudogene TRBV3-2) and TRBJ1-2; unclear D gene. The germline gives CDR1 LGHDT, CDR2 YNNKEL (reference sequence). V lost 1 base and J 8 bases, leaving 23 bases between the germline ends. The CDR3 contains 17 residues. CDR3 in DNA: TGTGCCAGCAGCCAAGGGAGTTGGTCTGGTCAGTACGGCGGCTACACCTTC. Amino acids: CASSQGSWSGQYGGYTF.

V and J are TRBV4-1 and TRBJ2-5, with D perhaps matching TRBD2 (6 bases). V was cut by 1 base and J by 5 bases, with 11 bases left in between. The germline V gene has CDR1 MGHRA and CDR2 YSYEKL. The CDR3 runs 14 residues. The CDR3 DNA sequence: TGCGCCAGCAGCCAAGCCGGAGGAGGGGAGACCCAGTACTTC. This gives the protein CASSQAGGGETQYF.